This T cell receptor (beta chain) was documented in a study of blood T cell repertoires in COVID-19. Overall study: Acute and convalescent COVID-19 specimens originated in the United States, Italy and Spain. From T cells, B-cell-depleted T cells, or PBMCs came the material, which was cDNA or gDNA.

Losses at the gene ends were 3 bases for V and 2 bases for J; bases not matched to a gene: 5. This CDR3 region has 15 residues. Per the germline V gene, CDR1 is ENHRY and CDR2 is SYGVKD. In the study's own analysis: Nucleated cell number was recorded as an estimate derived from reference gene primer amplification. Using immunoSEQ multiplex PCR, the repertoire was profiled, and TCRdb retains in-frame clones only, with some absent. V and J calls and clone size follow that table, whereas D and trimming were derived from the DNA. The sample records some 80,000 clones, roughly 90% being singletons. What was sequenced was peripheral blood. This receptor was identified in a woman aged 45-65 years with active or convalescent COVID-19. The V and J genes are TRBV10-3 and TRBJ2-7, with 9 bases aligning to TRBD1. The CDR3 is CAISDLRQGAYEQYF. CDR3 sequence (DNA): TGTGCCATCAGTGATTTAAGACAGGGGGCCTACGAGCAGTACTTC.